The 21 T cell receptor beta chains below were found in one sample sequenced in a study of cytomegalovirus exposure and HLA in healthy donors. The assay was immunoSEQ multiplex PCR, and TCRdb's table has in-frame clones only and misses some. The data show some 150,000 clones, about 89% seen once. The sample comprised PBMCs. These receptors were taken from a woman aged 18-29 years in good health and CMV-seropositive.

The chain couples TRBV28 to TRBJ2-7; D gene unclear. The CDR3 length is 14 residues. The V end lost 6 bases, the J end lost 3 bases, and 15 bases lay between the germline ends. Per germline, CDR1 MDHEN and CDR2 SYDVKM. CDR3 nucleotides: TGTGCCAGCAGGGCCACGAGACTGCTCTACGAGCAGTACTTC. It specifies CASRATRLLYEQYF.

This clone appeared a single time. This chain joins TRBV5-1 and TRBJ2-3; D gene ambiguous. This CDR3 contains 12 residues. V was clipped by 2 bases and J by 4 bases, with 5 bases between them. Per germline, CDR1 SGHRS and CDR2 YFSETQ. CDR3 loop: CASSFAPDTQYF. The DNA of the CDR3 is TGCGCCAGCAGCTTTGCGCCAGATACGCAGTATTTT.

In this sample, this clone turned up a few times. The chain uses TRBV28 and TRBJ1-2, with TRBD1 matching 7 bases. This CDR3 spans 11 amino acids. Germline loops: CDR1 MDHEN, CDR2 SYDVKM. V dropped 7 bases and J dropped 7; count of bases not matched to a gene: 3. As DNA, the CDR3 is TGTGCCAGCACCAGGGGGGTTGGCTACACCTTC. Translation: CASTRGVGYTF.

The rearrangement links TRBV27 to TRBJ2-3; 11 bases line up with TRBD2. Germline V gives CDR1 MNHEY, CDR2 SMNVEV (reference sequence). J was trimmed by 1 base and V by 3 bases; bases with no gene match: 6. The CDR3 sequence is 17 residues long. This CDR3 is CASSFRPSGGRTDTQYF. The CDR3 coding sequence is TGTGCCAGCAGTTTCCGGCCTAGCGGGGGGCGCACAGATACGCAGTATTTT.

This chain connects TRBV18 to TRBJ2-2; tentative D call: TRBD2 (5 bases). Trimming stripped 6 bases from V and 5 bases from J, with 13 bases between. The CDR3 covers 14 residues. Germline-derived CDR1 and CDR2 are KGHSH and LQKENI. The CDR3 spells CASSPTEVTGELFF. CDR3 in DNA: TGTGCCAGCTCCCCCACGGAGGTAACCGGGGAGCTGTTTTTT.

This clone appeared once. The chain combines TRBV13 with TRBJ1-1; D unclear. Trimming cost V 4 bases and J 0 bases, with 9 bases left between them. Germline V gene data show CDR1 as PRHDT and CDR2 as FYEKMQ (reference sequence). The CDR3 extends over 14 amino acids. CDR3 DNA sequence: TGTGCCAGCAGCTCGCGGGCCCTGAACACTGAAGCTTTCTTT. Its protein is CASSSRALNTEAFF.

The CDR3 sequence: CASSQDRMSTEAFF. The CDR3 DNA reads as TGCGCCAGCAGCCAAGACAGGATGAGCACTGAAGCTTTCTTT. This chain links TRBV4-1 with TRBJ1-1; no clear D gene. CDR3 length: 14 amino acids. CDR1 and CDR2 (germline): MGHRA, YSYEKL. Trimming stripped 0 bases from V and 4 bases from J, with 9 bases between.

This chain uses TRBV6-5 with TRBJ2-7; perhaps TRBD1 as D (5 bases). This CDR3 region has 15 residues. Germline CDR1 reads MNHEY; CDR2 reads SVGAGI. V lost 0 bases, J lost 9 bases, and 18 bases lay in between. CDR3 nucleotide sequence: TGTGCCAGCAGTTACTCGGGGCGTGACACCCTAAGGCAGTACTTC. It is translated as CASSYSGRDTLRQYF.

The chain couples TRBV6-5 to TRBJ2-7, with a weak D call TRBD1 (6 bases). V was shortened by 5 bases and J by 4 bases, with 15 bases between the two germline ends. Per the germline V gene, CDR1 is MNHEY and CDR2 is SVGAGI. This CDR3 comprises 14 residues. The CDR3 loop reads CASSNPGATYEQYF. The DNA of the CDR3 is TGTGCCAGCAGTAATCCAGGGGCCACATACGAGCAGTACTTC.

The chain couples TRBV28 to TRBJ1-1; D is unresolved. V lost 6 bases, J lost 3 bases, and 17 bases lay in between. The CDR3 consists of 15 residues. Germline loops: CDR1 MDHEN, CDR2 SYDVKM. The CDR3 DNA sequence: TGTGCCAGCAGCCAGCCCGGGAGAAGGGACACTGAAGCTTTCTTT. This sequence encodes CASSQPGRRDTEAFF.

V and J are TRBV13 and TRBJ2-1; 12 bases map to TRBD2. The CDR3 covers 15 residues. CDR1 PRHDT and CDR2 FYEKMQ come from the germline V gene (reference sequence). The junction had 1 base not matched to a gene; V was cut back by 5 bases and J by 2 bases. DNA for the CDR3: TGTGCCAGCAGCGCTAGCGGGAGGGCCTACAATGAGCAGTTCTTC. It translates to CASSASGRAYNEQFF. Together with reference TRBV13 and TRBJ2-1, the CDR3 gives the full variable domain: AAGVIQSPRHLIKEKRETATLKCYPIPRHDTVYWYQQGPGQDPQFLISFYEKMQSDKGSIPDRFSAQQFSDYHSELNMSSLELGDSALYFCASSASGRAYNEQFFGPGTRLTVL.

This chain joins TRBV10-3 and TRBJ1-1; tentative D call: TRBD1 (5 bases). The germline V gene encodes CDR1 ENHRY and CDR2 SYGVKD. V lost 3 bases to trimming and J lost 2 bases, with 22 bases between them. The CDR3 covers 18 residues. The chain's CDR3 is CAISERSGGRSLNTEAFF. CDR3 DNA sequence: TGTGCCATCAGTGAAAGGTCGGGGGGTCGGAGTCTAAACACTGAAGCTTTCTTT.

The chain couples TRBV14 to TRBJ2-7, with a possible D match to TRBD2 (6 bases). The germline V gene has CDR1 SGHDN and CDR2 FVKESK. Deletions cut 4 bases from V and 7 bases from J, with 11 bases between. The CDR3 runs 12 residues. CDR3 sequence: CASSRTIREQYF. CDR3 DNA sequence: TGTGCCAGCAGCCGGACTATTAGGGAGCAGTACTTC.

The V gene is TRBV6-6, the J gene TRBJ1-3; D perhaps matches TRBD1 (6 bases). Per germline, CDR1 MNHNY and CDR2 SVGAGI (reference sequence). V dropped 2 bases and J dropped 3 bases, with 11 bases sitting between them. There are 15 residues in the CDR3. The DNA for the CDR3 is TGTGCCAGCAGTTACGGGACATCCCGTGGAAACACCATATATTTT. It translates to CASSYGTSRGNTIYF.

The J gene is TRBJ2-2, the V gene TRBV9, with TRBD2 as a possible D gene (5 bases). V gave up 5 bases and J gave up 1 base, with 12 bases separating them. Germline loops: CDR1 SGDLS, CDR2 YYNGEE. The CDR3 has 15 amino acids. CDR3 residues: CASRDERRNTGELFF. The CDR3, as DNA: TGTGCCAGCAGAGACGAGCGGAGGAACACCGGGGAGCTGTTTTTT.

V usage is TRBV13 and J usage is TRBJ1-3; D is possibly TRBD1 (6 bases). The CDR3 sequence is 17 residues long. Germline-derived CDR1 and CDR2 are PRHDT and FYEKMQ (reference sequence). Between the trimmed V and J ends, which lost 1 base and 0 bases, there was a span of 13 bases. Here the CDR3 reads CASSLVSDRISGNTIYF. The DNA for the CDR3 is TGTGCCAGCAGCTTAGTCTCCGACAGGATCTCTGGAAACACCATATATTTT.

J is TRBJ2-1 and V is TRBV9; 10 positions match TRBD1. The germline V gene has CDR1 SGDLS and CDR2 YYNGEE. The CDR3 is made up of 14 amino acids. The J segment lost 5 bases and the V segment lost 3 bases, leaving 2 bases of the junction unmatched. The CDR3, as DNA: TGTGCCAGCAGCGGGACAGGGGGTAACAATGAGCAGTTCTTC. Protein: CASSGTGGNNEQFF.

The J gene is TRBJ2-4, the V gene TRBV14; D might be TRBD2 (6 bases). Germline lookup yields CDR1 SGHDN and CDR2 FVKESK. The V end lost 2 bases, the J end lost 2 bases, and 16 bases lay between the germline ends. The CDR3 contains 17 residues. The CDR3 region has the DNA TGTGCCAGCAGCCAACCTGGCTCGGAGGGCACCAAAAACATTCAGTACTTC. It encodes CASSQPGSEGTKNIQYF. Together with reference TRBV14 and TRBJ2-4, the CDR3 gives the full variable domain: EAGVTQFPSHSVIEKGQTVTLRCDPISGHDNLYWYRRVMGKEIKFLLHFVKESKQDESGMPNNRFLAERTGGTYSTLKVQPAELEDSGVYFCASSQPGSEGTKNIQYFGAGTRLSVL.

This clone was detected only a few times. The rearrangement links TRBV29-1 to TRBJ2-1, with 8 bases that match TRBD2. Per the germline V gene, CDR1 is SQVTM and CDR2 is ANQGSEA. V shed 8 bases and J 8 bases; nucleotides not matched to a gene: 14. CDR3 size: 14 residues. This CDR3 is CSSSPGLGGDEQFF. The CDR3 nucleotides are TGCAGCTCATCTCCGGGACTAGGAGGCGATGAGCAGTTCTTC.

V gene TRBV28 combines with J gene TRBJ1-1; D uncertain. The germline CDR1 and CDR2 sequences are MDHEN and SYDVKM. Trimming removed 4 bases at V and 6 bases at J, with 18 bases between. This CDR3 comprises 15 residues. The DNA for the CDR3 is TGTGCCAGCAGTTCACCCGCCGCCAGGCTACCTGAAGCTTTCTTT. It is translated as CASSSPAARLPEAFF.

This sequence joins TRBV29-1 and TRBJ1-1, with D possibly matching TRBD1 (5 bases). The CDR3 consists of 14 residues. V lost 4 bases, J lost 4 bases, and 16 bases lay in between. Germline assignment: CDR1 SQVTM and CDR2 ANQGSEA. Here the CDR3 reads CSVAFGTPGTEAFF. The CDR3 nucleotides are TGCAGCGTTGCCTTTGGGACTCCAGGCACTGAAGCTTTCTTT.